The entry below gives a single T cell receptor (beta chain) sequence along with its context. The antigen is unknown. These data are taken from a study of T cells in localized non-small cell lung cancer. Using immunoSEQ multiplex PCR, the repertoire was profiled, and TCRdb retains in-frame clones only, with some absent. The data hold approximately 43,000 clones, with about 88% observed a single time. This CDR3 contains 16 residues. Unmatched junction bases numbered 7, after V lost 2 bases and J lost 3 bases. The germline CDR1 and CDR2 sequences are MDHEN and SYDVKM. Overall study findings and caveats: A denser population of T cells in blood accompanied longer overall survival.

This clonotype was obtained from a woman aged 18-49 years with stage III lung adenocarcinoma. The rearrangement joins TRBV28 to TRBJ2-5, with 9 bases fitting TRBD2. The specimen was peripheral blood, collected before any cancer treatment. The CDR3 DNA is TGTGCCAGCAGTTTACCCTCGGCGGGGGGGAAAGAGACCCAGTACTTC. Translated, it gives CASSLPSAGGKETQYF.